The 20 T cell receptor beta chains given below trace back to one sample, sequenced in a study of OX40 agonist ivuxolimab in advanced cancers. TCRdb keeps only in-frame clones here, not all; method: immunoSEQ multiplex PCR. The repertoire includes under 65,000 clones, around nine tenths of them detected once, and about 0.73% sits in the top ten. The specimen was CD4+ or CD8+ T cells sorted from blood, collected in a trial of the OX40 agonist ivuxolimab. These TCRs come from an adult with an advanced solid tumor such as melanoma, head and neck, liver or kidney cancer.

The chain is built from TRBV6-4 and TRBJ2-3; maybe TRBD2 (6 bases). The germline V gene has CDR1 MRHNA and CDR2 SNTAGT. The length of the CDR3 is 16 residues. Trimming shortened V by 9 bases and J by 0 bases, and 19 bases separated the two germline ends. The CDR3 is CASPIKRASSTDTQYF. The CDR3 DNA sequence: TGTGCCAGTCCGATTAAGCGGGCTTCTAGCACAGATACGCAGTATTTT.

The chain joins TRBV5-8 to TRBJ2-5; TRBD2 agrees at 7 bases. V was pared by 1 base and J by 0 bases, with 3 bases of the junction left unmatched. The CDR3 length is 15 residues. Germline V CDR1 and CDR2: SGHTS, YDEGEE. The CDR3 is CASSLSGKNQETQYF. In nucleotides, the CDR3 is TGTGCCAGCAGCTTGAGCGGGAAGAACCAAGAGACCCAGTACTTC.

This chain links TRBV4-2 with TRBJ2-5; 8 nucleotides align to TRBD2. Germline CDR1 LGHNA, CDR2 YNFKEQ. V shed 4 bases, J shed 2 bases, and the junction held 6 bases outside the gene matches. The CDR3 is 15 residues long. The CDR3 DNA follows: TGTGCCAGCAGCCCCTCGGGGGGGCCACAAGAGACCCAGTACTTC. This codes for CASSPSGGPQETQYF.

The chain uses TRBV27 and TRBJ2-5; D gene ambiguous. The CDR3 is made up of 14 amino acids. Germline CDR1 reads MNHEY; CDR2 reads SMNVEV (reference sequence). V dropped 5 bases and J dropped 5 bases, with 15 bases sitting between them. The CDR3 nucleotides are TGTGCCAGCAGTCAGCAAAGGAGCTGGGAGACCCAGTACTTC. It specifies CASSQQRSWETQYF.

This clone was detected only a few times. CDR3 sequence: CASSTTERRDTEAFF. CDR3 DNA: TGTGCCAGCAGCACCACAGAGAGGAGGGACACTGAAGCTTTCTTT. The chain employs TRBV28 and TRBJ1-1; D is unclear. CDR1 MDHEN and CDR2 SYDVKM come from the germline V gene. The CDR3 is 15 amino acids. The germline V and J ends were trimmed by 6 bases and 3 bases, with 17 bases remaining between them. Based on the CDR3 plus reference TRBV28 and TRBJ1-1, the full variable domain is DVKVTQSSRYLVKRTGEKVFLECVQDMDHENMFWYRQDPGLGLRLIYFSYDVKMKEKGDIPEGYSVSREKKERFSLILESASTNQTSMYLCASSTTERRDTEAFFGQGTRLTVV.

The chain carries TRBV30 and TRBJ2-3; 8 bases are shared with TRBD2. CDR3 size: 15 residues. J lost 2 bases, V lost 5 bases, and 9 bases had no gene match. CDR1 and CDR2 from the germline V gene are GTSNPN and SVGIG (reference sequence). CDR3 bases: TGTGCCTGGCTAGGACCGGGACTAGTCACAGATACGCAGTATTTT. Encoded protein: CAWLGPGLVTDTQYF.

The V gene is TRBV18, the J gene TRBJ2-7; D could derive from TRBD1 or TRBD2 (6 bases each). Germline V gives CDR1 KGHSH, CDR2 LQKENI. V shed 2 bases and J shed 1 base, with 12 bases lying between them. The CDR3 runs 15 residues. CDR3 sequence reads: CASSPRQGRSYEQYF. For the CDR3, the DNA is TGTGCCAGCTCACCAAGGCAGGGGAGGTCCTACGAGCAGTACTTC.

This clone was seen more than once but under ten times. The genes are TRBV7-2 and TRBJ2-2; TRBD1 matches at 7 bases. CDR1 is SGHTA and CDR2 is FQGNSA in the germline V gene. The CDR3 covers 15 residues. V shed 4 bases, J shed 3 bases, and the junction held 5 bases outside the gene matches. In DNA, the CDR3 is TGTGCCAGCAGCTCGGACAGGATTTACACCGGGGAGCTGTTTTTT. Amino acid sequence: CASSSDRIYTGELFF.

This sequence joins TRBV18 and TRBJ1-1; D is ambiguous. V lost 4 bases and J lost 1, with 10 bases in between. Germline CDR1 and CDR2: KGHSH and LQKENI. The CDR3 contains 14 residues. The CDR3 spells CASSLESRNTEAFF. The DNA for the CDR3 is TGTGCCAGCTCACTAGAAAGCCGGAACACTGAAGCTTTCTTT. The full variable domain, completed using reference TRBV18 and TRBJ1-1, is NAGVMQNPRHLVRRRGQEARLRCSPMKGHSHVYWYRQLPEEGLKFMVYLQKENIIDESGMPKERFSAEFPKEGPSILRIQQVVRGDSAAYFCASSLESRNTEAFFGQGTRLTVV.

For this clone: Other DNA sequences in this sample translate to the same CDR3. The chain carries TRBV7-9 and TRBJ2-1; D may be TRBD1 (6 bases). V dropped 6 bases and J dropped 7 bases, with 19 bases sitting between them. This CDR3 has 15 amino acids. Germline CDR1 and CDR2: SEHNR and FQNEAQ (reference sequence). The CDR3 DNA is TGTGCCAGCAGTAGGGGGATGGCGGCGACTAATGAGCAGTTCTTC. Translation: CASSRGMAATNEQFF.

This rearrangement joins TRBV18 to TRBJ2-5; TRBD2 aligns across 12 bases. Germline CDR1 and CDR2: KGHSH and LQKENI. This CDR3 has 15 amino acids. J was trimmed by 2 bases and V by 6 bases; bases with no gene match: 4. CDR3 sequence: CASSLLAGGQETQYF. The CDR3 DNA reads as TGTGCCAGCTCCCTCCTAGCGGGAGGGCAAGAGACCCAGTACTTC.

The chain combines TRBV28 with TRBJ1-2; D is uncertain. Germline V gives CDR1 MDHEN, CDR2 SYDVKM. V was clipped by 5 bases and J by 5 bases, with 6 bases between them. The CDR3 has 11 residues. The CDR3 DNA is TGTGCCAGCAGTACAGATTATGGCTACACCTTC. It encodes CASSTDYGYTF.

The chain recombines TRBV4-2 with TRBJ1-4; unclear D gene. This CDR3 is built from 14 residues. Trimming cost V 0 bases and J 5 bases, with 7 bases left between them. Germline V gives CDR1 LGHNA, CDR2 YNFKEQ. The CDR3 DNA reads TGTGCCAGCAGCCAAGATACTGGAAATGAAAAACTGTTTTTT. Translation: CASSQDTGNEKLFF.

The V and J genes are TRBV11-2 and TRBJ2-3, with D uncertain. Germline V CDR1 and CDR2: SGHAT, FQNNGV. The length of the CDR3 is 11 residues. Trimming pared 1 base from V and 6 bases from J, leaving 2 bases between. This CDR3 reads CASSLADTQYF. CDR3 nucleotide sequence: TGTGCCAGCAGCTTAGCGGATACGCAGTATTTT.

V usage is TRBV7-9 and J usage is TRBJ1-4; tentatively, D is TRBD1 (6 bases). Between the trimmed V and J ends, which lost 5 bases and 8 bases, there was a span of 15 bases. CDR1 is SEHNR, CDR2 FQNEAQ, per germline (reference sequence). This CDR3 spans 14 amino acids. CDR3 sequence: CASSRTAAWEKLFF. The CDR3 bases are TGTGCCAGCAGCAGGACAGCGGCTTGGGAAAAACTGTTTTTT.

This clone showed up just once. The V gene is TRBV19, the J gene TRBJ2-7; D tentatively fits TRBD1 or TRBD2 (6 bases each). The V gene's germline CDR1 is LNHDA and CDR2 SQIVND (reference sequence). This CDR3 region has 14 residues. V was trimmed by 5 bases and J by 3 bases, leaving 14 bases between them. The CDR3 spells CASSVGRGLYEQYF. CDR3 DNA sequence: TGTGCCAGTAGTGTTGGCCGGGGGCTCTACGAGCAGTACTTC.

The J gene is TRBJ2-5, the V gene TRBV5-1; 12 bases agree with TRBD2. This CDR3 has 16 amino acids. Germline trimming cut 0 bases from V and 2 bases from J; bases unmatched to any gene: 2. Germline assignment: CDR1 SGHRS and CDR2 YFSETQ. The CDR3 nucleotides are TGCGCCAGCAGCTTGGGGGGACTAGCGGGTCAAGAGACCCAGTACTTC. Translating gives CASSLGGLAGQETQYF.

The chain links TRBV18 to TRBJ2-5; D unresolved. Germline lookup yields CDR1 KGHSH and CDR2 LQKENI. The germline V and J ends were trimmed by 6 bases and 7 bases, with 9 bases remaining between them. The length of the CDR3 is 11 residues. The CDR3, as DNA: TGTGCCAGCTCCCCCGCCGGGACCCAGTACTTC. This sequence encodes CASSPAGTQYF.

The sample holds a few counts of this clone. The chain employs TRBV4-1 and TRBJ2-1, with 9 bases matching TRBD2. Germline CDR1 reads MGHRA; CDR2 reads YSYEKL. V shed 4 bases and J 6 bases; nucleotides not matched to a gene: 4. The CDR3 sequence is 14 residues long. The CDR3, as DNA: TGCGCCAGCAGCCTAGGACTAGCGTCCAATGAGCAGTTCTTC. Its translation is CASSLGLASNEQFF.

The gene calls are TRBV7-2 and TRBJ2-5, with 8 bases lining up with TRBD2. V dropped 5 bases and J dropped 4; count of bases not matched to a gene: 12. Germline CDR1 reads SGHTA; CDR2 reads FQGNSA. The CDR3 length is 16 residues. CDR3: CASSPRFSGGPETQYF. The CDR3 bases are TGTGCCAGCAGCCCCCGTTTTTCGGGAGGGCCAGAGACCCAGTACTTC.